These 29 T cell receptor beta chains were all obtained from the same sample, sequenced in a study (TCRdb year 2016). The library was built by means of RT-PCR. Sequencing instrument: Illumina MiSeq. The public reads were quality trimmed at Q25 with fastp and then assembled into clones with MiXCR by TCRdb, keeping productive beta chains. One record per CDR3 amino acid sequence lists the most common genes and DNA. The sample table holds about 680,000 distinct CDR3 sequences, of which approximately 15% were seen once. The ten largest account for roughly 4% of the sample. Specimen: memory CD4+ T cells from blood. All receptors come from a female donor in good health, serving as a healthy control.

This clonotype was observed a few times. The genes are TRBV6-5 and TRBJ1-1, with D possibly matching TRBD1 (5 bases). The CDR3 has 14 residues. Germline V lookup: CDR1 MNHEY, CDR2 SVGAGI. The ends were cut back, 6 bases at V and 5 bases at J, with 16 bases in the middle. The CDR3: CASSSLLGGTEAFF. The CDR3 DNA is TGTGCCAGCAGCTCCCTTCTCGGGGGTACTGAAGCTTTCTTT.

This chain joins TRBV6-6 and TRBJ1-2; TRBD1 matches 9 bases. The germline V gene encodes CDR1 MNHNY and CDR2 SVGAGI (reference sequence). The CDR3 is 18 amino acids. J gave up 1 base and V 6 bases, and 15 bases lay outside the gene matches. CDR3 in DNA: TGTGCCAGCAGCGCGAACCAGGGACAGGGCCAGGATAACTATGGCTACACCTTC. It translates to CASSANQGQGQDNYGYTF.

J is TRBJ2-7 and V is TRBV20-1; 9 nucleotides agree with TRBD2. J lost 3 bases, V lost 5 bases, and 8 bases had no gene match. There are 14 residues in the CDR3. Germline V gene lookup returns CDR1 DFQATT and CDR2 SNEGSKA (reference sequence). The CDR3 here is CSAFASGVNYEQYF. CDR3 DNA sequence: TGCAGTGCTTTCGCTAGCGGGGTGAACTACGAGCAGTACTTC.

A few counts support this clonotype. V and J are TRBV6-4 and TRBJ1-1; D not certain. Trimming pared 3 bases from V and 5 bases from J, leaving 10 bases between. The CDR3 totals 13 residues. CDR1 and CDR2 (germline): MRHNA, SNTAGT. CDR3 residues: CASSEMVGTEAFF. Here the CDR3 DNA reads TGTGCCAGCAGTGAGATGGTAGGAACTGAAGCTTTCTTT.

This clonotype was detected only a few times. The rearrangement joins TRBV20-1 to TRBJ2-1; TRBD1 agrees at 7 bases. V was pared by 2 bases and J by 1 base, with 8 bases of the junction left unmatched. This CDR3 is built from 16 residues. CDR1 is DFQATT and CDR2 is SNEGSKA in the germline V gene (reference sequence). Here the CDR3 DNA reads TGCAGTGCTAGAACGAGGACAGGTGGATCCTACAATGAGCAGTTCTTC. Amino acids: CSARTRTGGSYNEQFF.

Concerning this clonotype itself: The germline gene is not matched at one end of the junction; a read error may be the cause. The chain employs TRBV3-1 and TRBJ2-3; D is unresolved. The length of the CDR3 is 13 residues. The germline V gene has CDR1 LGHDT and CDR2 YNNKEL (reference sequence). The CDR3 DNA is TGTGCCAGCAGTCAAGGCGGCGTGGATACGCAGTATTTT. Translated, it gives CASSQGGVDTQYF.

This chain joins TRBV12-3 or TRBV12-4 and TRBJ1-1, with 7 bases matching TRBD1. The CDR3 has 16 amino acids. V gave up 5 bases and J gave up 6 bases; unmatched junction bases: 15. The CDR3 DNA is TGTGCCAGCAGTCTATACATGGGACAGCCGGGCGCTGAAGCTTTCTTT. It codes for CASSLYMGQPGAEAFF.

This clonotype has more than one count but fewer than ten. The chain couples TRBV6-6 to TRBJ2-7; 10 bases are shared with TRBD2. The CDR3 totals 13 residues. Germline-derived CDR1 and CDR2 are MNHNY and SVGAGI (reference sequence). The junction had 3 bases not matched to a gene; V was cut back by 7 bases and J by 3 bases. The CDR3 nucleotides are TGTGCCAGCACCGTAGCGGGAGGCTACGAGCAGTACTTC. This sequence encodes CASTVAGGYEQYF.

The genes are TRBV6-6 and TRBJ2-5, with TRBD1 matching over 9 bases. Germline values: CDR1 MNHNY, CDR2 SVGAGI (reference sequence). This CDR3 has 16 amino acids. V was clipped by 0 bases and J by 3 bases; unmatched bases: 5. The CDR3 sequence: CASSYSPGQGKETQYF. The CDR3, as DNA: TGTGCCAGCAGTTACTCACCGGGACAGGGTAAAGAGACCCAGTACTTC.

At least ten counts were recorded for this clonotype. This chain joins TRBV12-3 or TRBV12-4 and TRBJ2-7; tentatively, D is TRBD1 (6 bases). V was clipped by 8 bases and J by 3 bases, with 8 bases between them. This CDR3 region has 11 residues. This CDR3 is CASADSYEQYF. In DNA, the CDR3 is TGTGCCAGCGCGGACAGCTACGAGCAGTACTTC.

In its sample, this clonotype was seen a few times. CDR3 sequence (DNA): TGTGCCAGCAGTGAAACGACTAGTAAAGTGGCCTACGAGCAGTACTTC. It codes for CASSETTSKVAYEQYF. The gene calls are TRBV6-1 and TRBJ2-7; D possibly corresponds to TRBD2 (6 bases). The CDR3 has 16 amino acids. The germline gives CDR1 MNHNS, CDR2 SASEGT. V was trimmed by 2 bases and J by 2 bases, leaving 16 bases between them.

The rearrangement uses TRBV7-6 and TRBJ2-7, with TRBD2 matching over 12 bases. CDR1 and CDR2 from the germline V gene are SGHVS and FNYEAQ. This CDR3 is built from 15 residues. Trimming at V came to 5 bases and at J to 5 bases, leaving 7 bases not matched to a gene. CDR3 sequence: CASSGTSGRLHEQYF. Here the CDR3 DNA reads TGTGCCAGCAGCGGTACTAGCGGGAGGCTCCACGAGCAGTACTTC.

In its sample, this clonotype was seen a few times. The chain uses TRBV5-6 and TRBJ1-1; D remains unclear. Trimming took 1 base from V and 6 from J, leaving 13 bases between them. CDR3 length equals 14 residues. The germline V gene has CDR1 SGHDT and CDR2 YYEEEE. Here the CDR3 DNA reads TGTGCCAGCAGCTTGTACTCCGGTGGAGCTGAAGCTTTCTTT. The encoded protein is CASSLYSGGAEAFF.

In its sample, this clonotype was seen many times. V usage is TRBV27 and J usage is TRBJ2-1; the match to TRBD2 covers 7 bases. From germline, CDR1 is MNHEY and CDR2 SMNVEV (reference sequence). J gave up 5 bases and V 3 bases, and 7 bases lay outside the gene matches. CDR3 length: 15 residues. The CDR3 here is CASSFLGRVNNEQFF. CDR3 coding DNA: TGTGCCAGCAGTTTCTTGGGGAGGGTGAACAATGAGCAGTTCTTC.

The table lists this clonotype with many counts. V is TRBV4-1 and J is TRBJ2-7, with 9 bases identical to TRBD1. CDR1 and CDR2 (germline): MGHRA, YSYEKL. This CDR3 region has 15 residues. V lost 0 bases, J lost 4 bases, and 4 bases stayed unmatched. The CDR3 coding sequence is TGCGCCAGCAGCCAAGAGGGACAGGGATTATACGAGCAGTACTTC. It codes for CASSQEGQGLYEQYF.

This clonotype was detected only a few times. This sequence joins TRBV7-2 and TRBJ1-5; D ambiguous. Germline V lookup: CDR1 SGHTA, CDR2 FQGNSA. V lost 5 bases to trimming and J lost 4 bases, with 15 bases between them. The CDR3 loop spans 15 amino acids. CDR3 DNA sequence: TGTGCCAGCAGCGTTAACCGGGCCCCAAATCAGCCCCAGCATTTT. Its protein is CASSVNRAPNQPQHF.

Many counts were recorded for this clonotype. The CDR3, as DNA: TGTGCCACCAGTGATGGCAGGGGCCGGGAGACCCAGTACTTC. This codes for CATSDGRGRETQYF. The gene calls are TRBV24-1 and TRBJ2-5; D is possibly TRBD1 (6 bases). Germline values: CDR1 KGHDR, CDR2 SFDVKD. The length of the CDR3 is 14 residues. With 3 bases removed from V and 5 bases from J, the gap between germline ends came to 12 bases.

This clonotype has at least ten counts. The CDR3 coding sequence is TGTGCCAGCAGTTACAATGAGCAGTTCTTC. Amino acid sequence: CASSYNEQFF. The chain has TRBV6-6 and TRBJ2-1; D not certain. The CDR3 runs 10 residues. Germline-derived CDR1 and CDR2 are MNHNY and SVGAGI (reference sequence). The V gene lost 2 bases and the J gene lost 7 bases, with 0 bases spanning the gap.

The chain uses TRBV27 and TRBJ2-2; D gene unclear. Trimming shortened V by 3 bases and J by 5 bases, and 10 bases separated the two germline ends. CDR1 and CDR2 from the germline V gene are MNHEY and SMNVEV (reference sequence). The CDR3 has 14 amino acids. The CDR3 sequence: CASSFQARTGELFF. The CDR3 region has the DNA TGTGCCAGCAGTTTCCAGGCGAGGACCGGGGAGCTGTTTTTT.

This clonotype was detected ten times or more. V usage is TRBV29-1 and J usage is TRBJ2-1; a possible D gene is TRBD1 (6 bases). The length of the CDR3 is 14 residues. Germline assignment: CDR1 SQVTM and CDR2 ANQGSEA. Between the trimmed V and J ends, which lost 4 bases and 6 bases, there was a span of 16 bases. The CDR3 sequence is CSVVGQFTRNEQFF. DNA of the CDR3: TGCAGCGTTGTTGGACAGTTTACTCGCAATGAGCAGTTCTTC.

This clonotype was counted many times. The gene calls are TRBV7-2 and TRBJ2-3; D may be TRBD2 (6 bases). The length of the CDR3 is 16 residues. Germline V gene lookup returns CDR1 SGHTA and CDR2 FQGNSA. V was trimmed by 0 bases and J by 5 bases, leaving 15 bases between them. As DNA, the CDR3 is TGTGCCAGCAGCTTAGCGCTCGAGCGGAGGGGAGATACGCAGTATTTT. Translating it yields CASSLALERRGDTQYF.

This clonotype was seen a handful of times. V usage is TRBV20-1 and J usage is TRBJ2-3, with a possible D match to TRBD2 (6 bases). Germline values: CDR1 DFQATT, CDR2 SNEGSKA (reference sequence). The CDR3 loop spans 13 amino acids. Trimming stripped 4 bases from V and 4 bases from J, with 12 bases between. CDR3 coding DNA: TGCAGTGCTAAGGGACTGCAGGCAGATACGCAGTATTTT. Translating gives CSAKGLQADTQYF.

This clonotype was picked up a small number of times. The CDR3 is CSAGGTSGRARETQYF. In nucleotides, the CDR3 is TGCAGTGCTGGCGGGACTAGCGGGAGGGCGCGGGAGACCCAGTACTTC. This chain links TRBV20-1 with TRBJ2-5, with TRBD2 matching 16 bases. The CDR3 is made up of 16 amino acids. Germline V CDR1 and CDR2: DFQATT, SNEGSKA (reference sequence). V was clipped by 5 bases and J by 5 bases; unmatched bases: 8.

The genes are TRBV15 and TRBJ1-4, with D possibly being TRBD1 (6 bases). Germline assignment: CDR1 LNHNV and CDR2 YYDKDF (reference sequence). Between the trimmed V and J ends, which lost 0 bases and 5 bases, there was a span of 10 bases. This CDR3 is 15 amino acids long. CDR3 amino acids: CATSRDIQGNEKLFF. CDR3 nucleotide sequence: TGTGCCACCAGCAGAGATATACAGGGAAATGAAAAACTGTTTTTT.

A few counts support this clonotype. The chain carries TRBV20-1 and TRBJ2-5; 10 bases align to TRBD1. CDR3 length equals 14 residues. Per the germline V gene, CDR1 is DFQATT and CDR2 is SNEGSKA (reference sequence). J was trimmed by 4 bases and V by 6 bases; bases with no gene match: 8. CDR3 in DNA: TGCAGTGCCCCGACAGGGGGCTTTGGAGAGACCCAGTACTTC. This encodes CSAPTGGFGETQYF.

This clonotype was detected many times. V and J are TRBV27 and TRBJ1-3; 9 bases fit TRBD1. Germline V gives CDR1 MNHEY, CDR2 SMNVEV (reference sequence). The CDR3 runs 14 residues. V was pared by 6 bases and J by 2 bases, with 2 bases of the junction left unmatched. DNA for the CDR3: TGTGCCAGCAGCCGGACAGGGGCTGGAAACACCATATATTTT. Amino acids: CASSRTGAGNTIYF.

This clonotype was seen only a few times. The chain carries TRBV5-1 and TRBJ2-3; unclear D gene. The germline V gene has CDR1 SGHRS and CDR2 YFSETQ. This CDR3 is built from 15 residues. The germline V and J ends were trimmed by 0 bases and 1 base, with 9 bases remaining between them. This chain's CDR3 is CASSLGRPRTDTQYF. The CDR3 nucleotides read TGCGCCAGCAGCTTGGGCAGGCCCCGCACAGATACGCAGTATTTT.

This clonotype was found a few times. The gene calls are TRBV6-2 or TRBV6-3 and TRBJ2-3; possibly TRBD1 for D (6 bases). The V and J ends lost 9 bases and 5 bases respectively, with 12 bases between them. This CDR3 spans 12 amino acids. Per germline, CDR1 MNHEY and CDR2 SVGEGT. The CDR3, as DNA: TGTGCCAGTGGGGAAGGGGGAGATACGCAGTATTTT. Translated, it gives CASGEGGDTQYF.

This clonotype appeared a few times. This sequence joins TRBV20-1 and TRBJ2-1, with 12 positions matching TRBD2. Looked up from germline, CDR1 is DFQATT and CDR2 is SNEGSKA (reference sequence). V shed 6 bases, J shed 6 bases, and the junction held 9 bases outside the gene matches. This CDR3 spans 15 amino acids. Here the CDR3 reads CSAPSGRAGGNEQFF. The DNA for the CDR3 is TGCAGTGCCCCTAGCGGGAGGGCCGGGGGCAATGAGCAGTTCTTC.